This T cell receptor (beta chain) was obtained from a study of shared clonotypes between healthy human individuals. TCRdb keeps only in-frame clones here, not all; method: immunoSEQ multiplex PCR. The sample carries about 2,200,000 clones, about 93% recorded once. CD45RO-negative cells were positively selected for CCR7, leaving out terminally differentiated effector memory CD45RA+ cells. All donors were Caucasian adults living in Nashville, Tennessee. V shed 2 bases and J shed 0 bases, with 13 bases lying between them. This CDR3 is built from 16 residues. CDR1 MNHEY and CDR2 SMNVEV come from the germline V gene (reference sequence).

The source of this sequence is a man aged 18 to 30 in good health. Some clones in this sample may be carry-over from other donors' samples. The sequenced sample was naive CD8+ T cells from PBMCs. The chain has TRBV27 and TRBJ1-1, with D perhaps TRBD1 (5 bases). This chain's CDR3 is CASSLGGGYMNTEAFF. The CDR3 bases are TGTGCCAGCAGTTTAGGGGGGGGGTATATGAACACTGAAGCTTTCTTT.